Listed below are T cell receptor beta chains from one sample, sequenced in a study of control samples from healthy donors and cancer patients. Assay: immunoSEQ multiplex PCR; the TCRdb copy retains only in-frame clones and omits some. The repertoire holds around 68,000 clones, roughly 80% seen once, with 2.9% in the top ten. Input material: PBMCs. The receptors shown here come from a woman in her forties or fifties with lung cancer. CDR3s include the opening cysteine and the closing phenylalanine or tryptophan. The D gene is left open where the match is weak. Part of the rows lack a size; the others show once, few, many or a class for expanded clones.

clone_size	j_call	d_call	v_call	cdr3_aa	cdr3_nt
-	TRBJ2-7	TRBD2	TRBV4-3	CASSLERGGTYEQYF	TGCGCCAGCAGCCTAGAGCGGGGGGGCACCTACGAGCAGTACTTC
-	TRBJ1-3	-	TRBV7-9	CASSLLGGEFAGNTIYF	TGTGCCAGCAGCTTACTGGGCGGGGAGTTTGCTGGAAACACCATATATTTT
-	TRBJ1-6	-	TRBV5-5	CASSLEQVIISPLHF	TGTGCCAGCAGCTTGGAGCAGGTTATCATTTCACCCCTCCACTTT
-	TRBJ1-2	TRBD1	TRBV6-4	CASRDSIDGYTF	TGTGCCAGCCGGGACAGTATCGATGGCTACACCTTC
few	TRBJ2-2	-	TRBV6-4	CASRKGTGELFF	TGTGCCAGCAGGAAGGGGACCGGGGAGCTGTTTTTT
-	TRBJ1-1	-	TRBV6-2/TRBV6-3	CASSREKGYTEAFF	TGTGCCAGCAGTAGAGAGAAGGGTTACACTGAAGCTTTCTTT
-	TRBJ2-1	-	TRBV27	CASSLITGLKTPNEQFF	TGTGCCAGCAGTTTAATTACGGGGCTCAAAACCCCCAATGAGCAGTTCTTC
-	TRBJ2-3	TRBD2	TRBV6-6	CASSTTSGGTDTQYF	TGTGCCAGCAGTACTACTAGCGGGGGGACAGATACGCAGTATTTT
-	TRBJ1-4	-	TRBV2	CASRLEQGGFSANEKLFF	TGTGCCAGCAGGTTGGAACAGGGAGGATTTTCGGCTAATGAAAAACTGTTTTTT
-	TRBJ1-1	-	TRBV5-4	CASSLDARGTEAFF	TGTGCCAGCAGCCTCGATGCTCGAGGGACTGAAGCTTTCTTT
-	TRBJ1-1	TRBD1	TRBV19	CASSRWTGGTEAFF	TGTGCCAGTAGTAGGTGGACAGGGGGGACTGAAGCTTTCTTT
-	TRBJ2-7	TRBD2	TRBV6-5	CASRPSGGLSYEQYF	TGTGCCAGCAGACCTAGCGGGGGGCTCTCCTACGAGCAGTACTTC
-	TRBJ1-5	-	TRBV27	CASSSSGASNQPQHF	TGTGCCAGCAGTTCCTCAGGGGCTAGCAATCAGCCCCAGCATTTT
-	TRBJ1-1	-	TRBV5-1	CASSLHNEAFF	TGCGCCAGCAGCTTGCATAATGAAGCTTTCTTT
-	TRBJ1-1	-	TRBV5-5	CASSLGQTEAFF	TGTGCCAGCAGCTTGGGACAGACTGAAGCTTTCTTT
-	TRBJ1-2	-	TRBV24-1	CATSDSWGADGGYTF	TGTGCCACCAGTGATTCTTGGGGGGCCGATGGGGGCTACACCTTC
-	TRBJ2-2	TRBD2	TRBV24-1	CATSTRRAGGLTGELFF	TGTGCCACCAGTACCCGGCGGGCGGGGGGCCTGACCGGGGAGCTGTTTTTT
-	TRBJ2-7	-	TRBV28	CASSLIERGTSSYEQYF	TGTGCCAGCAGTTTAATTGAGAGGGGCACCAGCTCCTACGAGCAGTACTTC
-	TRBJ2-5	-	TRBV5-5	CASSDLRGASQETQYF	TGTGCCAGCAGCGATTTACGGGGGGCGTCCCAAGAGACCCAGTACTTC
-	TRBJ1-3	TRBD1	TRBV5-5	CASSSLDRGLRNTIYF	TGTGCCAGCAGCTCCCTCGACAGGGGTTTAAGAAACACCATATATTTT
-	TRBJ1-2	TRBD1	TRBV2	CASRRTGFEYGYTF	TGTGCCAGCAGACGGACAGGATTCGAGTATGGCTACACCTTC
-	TRBJ1-5	-	TRBV2	CASSEVWAVLGNQPQHF	TGTGCCAGCAGTGAGGTGTGGGCAGTTTTGGGCAATCAGCCCCAGCATTTT
few	TRBJ1-1	-	TRBV12-3/TRBV12-4	CASSLTDYTEAFF	TGTGCCAGCAGTTTAACGGATTACACTGAAGCTTTCTTT
-	TRBJ1-1	-	TRBV7-6	CASSPGGNTEAFF	TGTGCCAGCAGCCCGGGCGGGAACACTGAAGCTTTCTTT
-	TRBJ1-2	-	TRBV20-1	CSASETALFGYTF	TGCAGTGCTAGTGAAACAGCCCTTTTCGGCTACACCTTC
-	TRBJ1-4	TRBD1	TRBV5-4	CASSTTGDAEKLFF	TGTGCCAGCAGTACTACAGGGGACGCGGAAAAACTGTTTTTT